The present TCR beta chain was sequenced within a study of T cell responses to AZD1222 COVID-19 vaccine. Findings of the study overall: Donors, mostly white British, included more females; clonal diversity was possibly underestimated. Every sample of the repertoires postdated the peak T cell response.

Remarks on this clone: Its antigen is currently unknown.

Repertoires were generated with immunoSEQ multiplex PCR, while TCRdb's copy carries only in-frame clones and drops some. In the table there are 80,000 to 90,000 clones, roughly 90% of which are singletons. This material consisted of peripheral blood, taken on day 0 of MenACWY control vaccination. This receptor was taken from an adult in good health.

The CDR3 nucleotides are TGCAGTGCTAGTGACGGGGGGGACAATGAGCAGTTCTTC. This codes for CSASDGGDNEQFF. The chain uses TRBV20-1 and TRBJ2-1; TRBD2 matches at 8 bases. With V trimmed by 3 bases and J by 5 bases, 3 bases remained unmatched. The V gene's germline CDR1 is DFQATT and CDR2 SNEGSKA (reference sequence). This CDR3 has 13 amino acids.